The 26 T cell receptor beta chains below all came from one sample that was sequenced in a study of blood T cell repertoires in COVID-19. Libraries were prepared by immunoSEQ multiplex PCR; TCRdb keeps only in-frame clonotypes and omits some of them. The data show a few hundred thousand clones, about 87% seen once. The sample comprised PBMCs or T cells enriched from blood (not recorded which). Source of these receptors: a young man who had recovered from COVID-19.

This clone was counted between two and nine times. The chain joins TRBV5-6 to TRBJ1-1, with 7 bases matching TRBD1. This CDR3 contains 15 residues. Trimming at V came to 2 bases and at J to 5 bases, leaving 9 bases not matched to a gene. Germline V CDR1 and CDR2: SGHDT, YYEEEE. The CDR3 DNA sequence: TGTGCCAGCAGCTTCAGGGGGACGGGTGGGACTGAAGCTTTCTTT. Translation: CASSFRGTGGTEAFF. The full variable domain, completed using reference TRBV5-6 and TRBJ1-1, is DAGVTQSPTHLIKTRGQQVTLRCSPKSGHDTVSWYQQALGQGPQFIFQYYEEEERQRGNFPDRFSGHQFPNYSSELNVNALLLGDSALYLCASSFRGTGGTEAFFGQGTRLTVV.

This chain links TRBV9 with TRBJ1-1; D might be TRBD1 (6 bases). V dropped 3 bases and J dropped 2 bases, with 11 bases sitting between them. The length of the CDR3 is 14 residues. Germline-derived CDR1 and CDR2 are SGDLS and YYNGEE. The CDR3 protein is CASSARTANTEAFF. CDR3 in DNA: TGTGCCAGCAGCGCAAGGACAGCTAACACTGAAGCTTTCTTT.

The V gene is TRBV6-5, the J gene TRBJ2-1, with D maybe TRBD2 (6 bases). Germline values: CDR1 MNHEY, CDR2 SVGAGI. V lost 6 bases to trimming and J lost 12 bases, with 12 bases between them. This CDR3 contains 11 residues. The CDR3 DNA reads TGTGCCAGCAGAGGGGTGGAGGGGCAGTTCTTC. It codes for CASRGVEGQFF.

This chain links TRBV29-1 with TRBJ2-4; the match to TRBD1 covers 7 bases. CDR1 SQVTM and CDR2 ANQGSEA come from the germline V gene. V trimming: 6 bases; J trimming: 14 bases; junction bases outside the gene matches: 10. The CDR3 extends over 11 amino acids. Written as DNA, the CDR3 is TGCAGCGTAGGTGGTAGGCAGGGGGAGTACTTC. Translating gives CSVGGRQGEYF.

The rearrangement joins TRBV2 to TRBJ1-3, with D hard to call. The germline V gene encodes CDR1 SNHLY and CDR2 FYNNEI. The V end was cut by 7 bases, the J end by 11 bases, with 18 bases between. The CDR3 extends over 13 amino acids. CDR3 DNA: TGTGCCAGCAAGAGGCAGCCGCGGGTCCCCATATATTTT. Translated: CASKRQPRVPIYF.

There are many counts of this clone. The CDR3 here is CASSPQYEQYF. CDR3 DNA sequence: TGTGCCAGCAGTCCCCAGTACGAGCAGTACTTC. The chain couples TRBV28 to TRBJ2-7; D uncertain. The CDR3 is 11 residues long. CDR1 and CDR2 (germline): MDHEN, SYDVKM. V shed 5 bases and J shed 4 bases, with 6 bases lying between them.

The CDR3 region is CASSPQGADTEAFF. CDR3 nucleotide sequence: TGTGCCAGCTCACCACAGGGGGCCGACACTGAAGCTTTCTTT. The V and J genes are TRBV18 and TRBJ1-1; TRBD1 agrees at 7 bases. Germline V gene data show CDR1 as KGHSH and CDR2 as LQKENI. CDR3 length: 14 residues. With V trimmed by 1 base and J by 3 bases, 2 bases remained unmatched. Combining the CDR3 with reference TRBV18 and TRBJ1-1 gives the whole variable domain NAGVMQNPRHLVRRRGQEARLRCSPMKGHSHVYWYRQLPEEGLKFMVYLQKENIIDESGMPKERFSAEFPKEGPSILRIQQVVRGDSAAYFCASSPQGADTEAFFGQGTRLTVV.

The rearrangement uses TRBV3-1 (or the pseudogene TRBV3-2) and TRBJ2-3; 10 bases are shared with TRBD2. Trimming took 4 bases from V and 5 from J; bases not matched to a gene: 9. Looked up from germline, CDR1 is LGHDT and CDR2 is YNNKEL (reference sequence). The CDR3 is made up of 16 amino acids. CDR3 sequence: CASSPQRGGMVDTQYF. CDR3 nucleotide sequence: TGTGCCAGCAGCCCACAGCGGGGGGGAATGGTAGATACGCAGTATTTT.

V gene TRBV25-1 combines with J gene TRBJ2-3; D is possibly TRBD1 (6 bases). Germline lookup yields CDR1 MGHDK and CDR2 SYGVNS. Trimming shortened V by 3 bases and J by 3 bases, and 16 bases separated the two germline ends. The CDR3 totals 16 residues. CDR3 in DNA: TGTGCCAGCAGTGACGAGGCAGGGGATTTTACAGATACGCAGTATTTT. Amino acids: CASSDEAGDFTDTQYF.

The V gene is TRBV18, the J gene TRBJ2-3; 7 bases agree with TRBD2. The V gene end was trimmed by 0 bases and the J gene end by 6 bases; junction bases not matched to a gene: 3. This CDR3 region has 14 residues. Per germline, CDR1 KGHSH and CDR2 LQKENI. The CDR3 DNA follows: TGTGCCAGCTCACCACCGGGGAGGGTTGATACGCAGTATTTT. Its translation: CASSPPGRVDTQYF.

The V call is TRBV6-1, the J call TRBJ2-7, with D perhaps matching TRBD2 (6 bases). Looked up from germline, CDR1 is MNHNS and CDR2 is SASEGT. This CDR3 has 16 residues. The V end lost 4 bases, the J end lost 7 bases, and 23 bases lay between the germline ends. CDR3 protein: CASSGGTDLRLWEQYF. The CDR3 bases are TGTGCCAGCAGTGGTGGGACTGACTTACGATTGTGGGAGCAGTACTTC.

This clone is a singleton in its sample. The CDR3 reads CASRLTGGYGYTF. The CDR3 coding sequence is TGCGCCAGCAGATTGACAGGTGGTTATGGCTACACCTTC. This chain joins TRBV5-1 and TRBJ1-2; perhaps TRBD1 as D (6 bases). The length of the CDR3 is 13 residues. Germline assignment: CDR1 SGHRS and CDR2 YFSETQ. Trimming cost V 5 bases and J 5 bases, with 13 bases left between them.

The chain carries TRBV7-2 and TRBJ1-3; the D is unclear. The germline V gene encodes CDR1 SGHTA and CDR2 FQGNSA. Trimming left V 1 base short and J 15 bases short, with 10 bases between. There are 11 residues in the CDR3. The chain's CDR3 is CASSLVTAQYF. In DNA form, the CDR3 reads TGTGCCAGCAGCTTAGTCACAGCCCAATATTTT.

This chain connects TRBV7-2 to TRBJ1-2; D perhaps matches TRBD1 (6 bases). Germline V CDR1 and CDR2: SGHTA, FQGNSA. Trimming took off 0 bases at V and 3 bases at J, with 11 bases between the two ends. CDR3 size: 15 residues. In nucleotides, the CDR3 is TGTGCCAGCAGCTTAGCCCTAACAGGGCACTATGGCTACACCTTC. Translation: CASSLALTGHYGYTF.

The chain links TRBV28 to TRBJ1-6; no reliable D call. CDR3 size: 14 residues. Germline CDR1 MDHEN, CDR2 SYDVKM. The germline V and J ends were trimmed by 6 bases and 7 bases, with 13 bases remaining between them. The CDR3 spells CASSRGLGNSPLHF. The DNA for the CDR3 is TGTGCCAGCAGCCGGGGTTTAGGCAATTCACCCCTCCACTTT.

V gene TRBV5-1 combines with J gene TRBJ2-7; 9 bases line up with TRBD1. The CDR3 is 14 residues long. The germline V gene has CDR1 SGHRS and CDR2 YFSETQ. The trim removed 0 bases at V and 6 bases at J, leaving 4 bases unmatched. This CDR3 is CASSLGDRAAEQYF. CDR3 nucleotide sequence: TGCGCCAGCAGCTTGGGGGACAGGGCTGCCGAGCAGTACTTC.

The chain links TRBV6-2 or TRBV6-3 to TRBJ2-7; D is undetermined. The CDR3 extends over 13 amino acids. Germline CDR1 reads MNHEY; CDR2 reads SVGEGT. V was trimmed by 4 bases and J by 0 bases, leaving 7 bases between them. CDR3 nucleotides: TGTGCCAGCAGTTTGGTCAGCTCCTACGAGCAGTACTTC. This translates into CASSLVSSYEQYF.

This clone was observed a few times. V and J are TRBV4-3 and TRBJ1-3; TRBD1 agrees at 7 bases. V was pared by 1 base and J by 4 bases, with 7 bases of the junction left unmatched. Germline CDR1 is LGHNA and CDR2 is YSLEER. The CDR3 has 16 residues. The CDR3 here is CASSQGSGGGGNTIYF. The CDR3 DNA follows: TGCGCCAGCAGCCAAGGGTCAGGGGGTGGAGGAAACACCATATATTTT.

The chain uses TRBV7-9 and TRBJ1-1; maybe TRBD1 (6 bases). Germline-derived CDR1 and CDR2 are SEHNR and FQNEAQ (reference sequence). Deletions cut 5 bases from V and 6 bases from J, with 16 bases between. The CDR3 has 14 residues. The CDR3 reads CASSRVTGYSEAFF. In nucleotides, the CDR3 is TGTGCCAGCAGCCGAGTAACAGGGTACTCTGAAGCTTTCTTT.

This chain links TRBV7-9 with TRBJ1-1, with a weak D call TRBD1 (5 bases). Germline values: CDR1 SEHNR, CDR2 FQNEAQ (reference sequence). Trimming removed 5 bases from V and 10 bases from J, with 14 bases in between. The CDR3 totals 12 residues. This CDR3 reads CASSPGLRGAFF. CDR3 in DNA: TGTGCCAGCAGCCCGGGACTCCGCGGAGCTTTCTTT. The entire variable domain, with the rest obtained from reference TRBV7-9 and TRBJ1-1, is as follows: DTGVSQNPRHKITKRGQNVTFRCDPISEHNRLYWYRQTLGQGPEFLTYFQNEAQLEKSRLLSDRFSAERPKGSFSTLEIQRTEQGDSAMYLCASSPGLRGAFFGQGTRLTVV.

The chain links TRBV6-5 to TRBJ2-7, with TRBD1 matching 8 bases. V lost 5 bases and J lost 0; bases outside the gene matches: 6. Germline loops: CDR1 MNHEY, CDR2 SVGAGI. The CDR3 consists of 15 residues. CDR3 sequence reads: CASSPQGVASYEQYF. CDR3 bases: TGTGCCAGCAGTCCACAGGGGGTCGCCTCCTACGAGCAGTACTTC.

The rearrangement links TRBV7-2 to TRBJ1-5; 8 nucleotides line up with TRBD1. Trimming cost V 5 bases and J 9 bases; bases outside gene matches: 9. Germline V gene lookup returns CDR1 SGHTA and CDR2 FQGNSA. The CDR3 length is 14 residues. CDR3 coding DNA: TGTGCCAGCAGCCTTTACGGGACAGGCCGGCCCCAGCATTTT. It encodes CASSLYGTGRPQHF.

The chain uses TRBV29-1 and TRBJ1-1; no reliable D call. CDR3 size: 11 residues. The V gene's germline CDR1 is SQVTM and CDR2 ANQGSEA. The ends were cut back, 4 bases at V and 6 bases at J, with 9 bases in the middle. CDR3 DNA sequence: TGCAGCGTTGGGCGAGGGCCTGAAGCTTTCTTT. This codes for CSVGRGPEAFF.

This chain joins TRBV11-2 and TRBJ1-6; D gene unclear. The CDR3 totals 14 residues. The V gene's germline CDR1 is SGHAT and CDR2 FQNNGV. The ends were cut back, 0 bases at V and 7 bases at J, with 7 bases in the middle. The CDR3 is CASSLEFFNSPLHF. The CDR3 nucleotides are TGTGCCAGCAGCTTAGAATTCTTCAATTCACCCCTCCACTTT.

CDR3: CASSGTTGIATNEKLFF. The CDR3 nucleotides are TGTGCCAGTAGTGGCACGACAGGAATTGCAACTAATGAAAAACTGTTTTTT. This chain connects TRBV19 to TRBJ1-4, with D perhaps TRBD1 (6 bases). This CDR3 has 17 amino acids. Per germline, CDR1 LNHDA and CDR2 SQIVND (reference sequence). The V end lost 5 bases, the J end lost 0 bases, and 16 bases lay between the germline ends. Variable domain in full (rest from reference TRBV19 and TRBJ1-4): DGGITQSPKYLFRKEGQNVTLSCEQNLNHDAMYWYRQDPGQGLRLIYYSQIVNDFQKGDIAEGYSVSREKKESFPLTVTSAQKNPTAFYLCASSGTTGIATNEKLFFGSGTQLSVL.

This chain joins TRBV30 and TRBJ2-7; 12 nucleotides line up with TRBD1. This CDR3 comprises 14 residues. CDR1 is GTSNPN, CDR2 SVGIG, per germline (reference sequence). V trimming: 4 bases; J trimming: 6 bases; junction bases outside the gene matches: 7. The CDR3 DNA sequence: TGTGCCTGGACTTATGGGACAGGGGGCTCCGAGCAGTACTTC. As protein: CAWTYGTGGSEQYF.